This T cell receptor (beta chain) was recovered during a study of T cell repertoires in cytomegalovirus infection. Overall study: CMV infection plus the matching HLA type was flagged by public TCR beta signatures. General study findings and limits: Individuals carrying CMV plus the relevant HLA were identified by cumulative frequency of public TCR beta families. The ex vivo response showed dominance by HLA-C-restricted CMV-specific TCR beta clonotypes.

Points on this clonotype: What it binds is not known.

TCRdb passed the reads through MiXCR, listing each CDR3 protein once. Of approximately 500,000 distinct CDR3 sequences detected, approximately 17% appear once; the ten largest clones hold under 30%. Trimming shortened V by 6 bases and J by 5 bases, and 7 bases separated the two germline ends. This CDR3 spans 11 amino acids. Germline-derived CDR1 and CDR2 are ENHRY and SYGVKD. The origin of this receptor is a human donor in good health (CMV status not recorded). Some clones in this sample may be carry-over from other donors' samples. Input material: CD8+ T cells from PBMCs. This rearrangement joins TRBV10-3 to TRBJ2-5; D is unclear. This CDR3 reads CAIRFRETQYF. The CDR3 DNA reads TGTGCCATCAGGTTCCGGGAGACCCAGTACTTC.